These 10 T cell receptor beta chains were all obtained from the same sample, sequenced in a study of T cell clonality in common variable immunodeficiency. The antigens these receptors bind are not known. The method was immunoSEQ multiplex PCR; TCRdb's version includes in-frame clones alone and lacks a portion of them. The sample presents about 20,000 clones, none singletons. Study conclusions and caveats: Reportedly, TCR beta sequences from common variable immunodeficiency showed fewer deletions and N-nucleotide insertions.

The sequencing input was peripheral blood mononuclear cells. These receptors all come from a human donor with common variable immunodeficiency.

This clone was recorded a few times. Sequencing ends 3 residues short of the CDR3 end; the germline J gene provides the rest. The chain recombines TRBV7-9 with TRBJ2-7, with D perhaps TRBD2 (6 bases). CDR3 length: 14 amino acids. V lost 5 bases, J lost 2 bases, and 13 bases lay in between. The germline CDR1 and CDR2 sequences are SEHNR and FQNEAQ (reference sequence). This chain's CDR3 is CASSPGTPTYEQYF. The sequenced CDR3 bases are TGTGCCAGCAGCCCCGGGACTCCTACCTACGAG.

This clone was detected a few times. Germline and junction disagree at one end, which may indicate a read error. The read is 3 residues too short to cover the CDR3 end, so that end is filled in from the germline J gene. This sequence joins TRBV7-7 and TRBJ2-5, with D hard to call. This CDR3 has 13 residues. Germline V lookup: CDR1 SSHAT, CDR2 FNYEAQ (reference sequence). This CDR3 reads CASSFYFQETQYF. The sequenced CDR3 bases are TGTGCTAGCAGCTTCTACTTCCAAGAGACC.

With respect to this clone: The CDR3 end lies 3 residues beyond the end of the read and is filled in from the germline J gene. The chain is built from TRBV20-1 and TRBJ2-7, with TRBD1 matching over 10 bases. The CDR3 runs 15 residues. The trim removed 3 bases at V and 2 bases at J, leaving 7 bases unmatched. CDR1 DFQATT and CDR2 SNEGSKA come from the germline V gene (reference sequence). The covered CDR3 bases are TGCAGTGCTAGGGGGGACAGGGGAGCACCCTACGAG. Translating it yields CSARGDRGAPYE. The CDR3, in full, reads CSARGDRGAPYEQYF.

This clone showed up many times. The read is 3 residues too short to cover the CDR3 end, so that end is filled in from the germline J gene. V usage is TRBV29-1 and J usage is TRBJ2-1; TRBD1 is a possible D gene (6 bases). This CDR3 region has 13 residues. Germline values: CDR1 SQVTM, CDR2 ANQGSEA. Trimming took off 5 bases at V and 2 bases at J, with 10 bases between the two ends. CDR3 region: CSVLRGTYNEQFF. The sequenced part of the CDR3 DNA is TGCAGCGTTCTCAGGGGAACCTACAATGAG.

This clone was seen a handful of times. The read finishes 3 residues shy of the CDR3 end, and the germline J gene is used to complete it. The J gene is TRBJ2-1, the V gene TRBV18; TRBD2 matches 7 bases. J lost 0 bases, V lost 4 bases, and 6 bases had no gene match. The CDR3 extends over 16 amino acids. Germline assignment: CDR1 KGHSH and CDR2 LQKENI. Partial CDR3 DNA: TGTGCCAGCTCACAGGCTAGCGGAAGCTCCTACAATGAG. Its protein product is CASSQASGSSYNE. The CDR3 in its entirety is CASSQASGSSYNEQFF.

With regard to this clone: The read gets to within 3 residues of the CDR3 end, and the germline J gene fills in the rest. This chain joins TRBV7-2 and TRBJ2-7; 8 bases fit TRBD2. The V segment lost 1 base and the J segment 3 bases; nucleotides outside the gene matches: 5. This CDR3 spans 15 amino acids. The germline V gene encodes CDR1 SGHTA and CDR2 FQGNSA. The sequenced part of the CDR3 DNA is TGTGCCAGCAGCTTAGTTAGCGGGAATCGCTACGAG. This codes for CASSLVSGNRYE. The CDR3 as a whole reads CASSLVSGNRYEQYF.

Only a few counts were recorded for this clone. The read halts 3 residues ahead of the CDR3 end, with the missing end drawn from the germline J gene. This chain joins TRBV30 and TRBJ1-2; D perhaps matches TRBD1 (6 bases). Trimming left V 0 bases short and J 6 bases short, with 8 bases between. This CDR3 is built from 12 residues. The germline V gene encodes CDR1 GTSNPN and CDR2 SVGIG (reference sequence). The CDR3 spells CAWSVRTDGYTF. CDR3 DNA (partial): TGTGCCTGGAGTGTCCGGACAGATGGC.

Of note for this clone: The read terminates 3 residues ahead of where the CDR3 ends, so the germline J gene completes it. The chain joins TRBV7-9 to TRBJ2-5; 12 bases match TRBD1. The V segment lost 5 bases and the J segment 5 bases; nucleotides outside the gene matches: 6. CDR1 is SEHNR, CDR2 FQNEAQ, per germline (reference sequence). The length of the CDR3 is 15 residues. The CDR3 bases that were read are TGTGCCAGCAGCCCCGGGACAGGGGGCTTGGAGACC. It encodes CASSPGTGGLET. The entire CDR3 reads CASSPGTGGLETQYF.

This clone is judged medium-sized (0.01 to 0.1%). The read falls 3 residues short of the CDR3 end, and the missing part is taken from the germline J gene. This chain joins TRBV28 and TRBJ1-2; 9 bases fit TRBD1. The CDR3 is made up of 12 amino acids. Germline loops: CDR1 MDHEN, CDR2 SYDVKM. This CDR3 is CASTGDRAGYTF. The sequenced part of the CDR3 DNA is TGTGCCAGCACCGGGGACAGGGCAGGC.

In this sample, this clone turned up a few times. The DNA ends 3 residues before the CDR3 does, and the rest of the CDR3 is filled in from the germline J gene. This chain uses TRBV18 with TRBJ2-5; possibly TRBD1 for D (6 bases). Germline assignment: CDR1 KGHSH and CDR2 LQKENI. Between the trimmed V and J ends, which lost 6 bases and 1 base, there was a span of 9 bases. CDR3 length: 13 residues. The sequenced part of the CDR3 DNA is TGTGCCAGCTCGAGGACAGTCCAAGAGACC. It encodes CASSRTVQET. The CDR3 in full is CASSRTVQETQYF.